The source of this T cell receptor beta chain is a study of blood T cells in healthy people across ages (dated by TCRdb to the mid-2010s). Some background on the complete study: In model experiments, template switching captured roughly one uniquely barcoded TCR beta cDNA molecule for every two T cells. Using deep sequencing normalized with unique cDNA molecular identifiers, the study measured how TCR beta repertoire diversity changes with age. Donors were grouped into four age groups: young (average approximately 16 years), middle-aged (roughly 40), aged (around 60) and long-lived (about 89). Donors of different ages were randomly distributed across sequencing lanes to avoid experimental bias. For two donors (one aged 18 to 30 and one aged 80 or older), the study analyzed two additional independent replicas of 1 million unique cDNA reads from the same blood draw. Overall study results and their limits: Because donor CMV infection status was unknown, age-related changes in expanded clonotypes were potentially confounded. Estimates of total diversity from one million sequenced T cells were regarded as lower bounds and underestimates. Compared with the aged group, the long-lived group had more naive CD4+ T cells, fewer expanded clones and increased TCR diversity, suggesting age selection. The percentage of naive T cells measured by flow cytometry correlated strongly with observed TCR beta diversity. Observed TCR beta diversity per million T cells fell roughly linearly with age, and a significant reduction was already apparent by age roughly 41. Conclusive comparison of naive and antigen-experienced compartments was prevented by the profiling of bulk unsorted PBMCs.

Points on this clonotype: It has no known antigen specificity. There are no base qualities to consult, and no much larger clone falls within one base.

The approximately 41 donors, aged about 6 to 100 years, were systemically healthy Caucasian individuals from Russia. Each donor gave approximately 10 milliliters of peripheral blood, collected into EDTA-treated Vacutainer tubes. PBMCs were isolated by Ficoll-Paque density-gradient centrifugation, with at least 7 million obtained per sample. Trizol reagent was used to extract total RNA from PBMCs, with at least 5 micrograms per sample. The percentages of naive CD45RAhigh/CD27high T cells were determined by flow cytometry on a PBMC aliquot from every donor. Receptor libraries were prepared by 5' RACE. TCRdb shows the sequencer as Illumina HiSeq 2500. A second about 7 to 11 cycle PCR used a sample-barcoded 5' primer and a J-beta primer mix. A template-switch 5' adaptor carrying 12 random nucleotides introduced a unique molecular identifier onto each TCR beta cDNA molecule. Each sample yielded at least 2.5 million CDR3-containing paired-end reads. All of the RNA was converted into first-strand cDNA using the Mint cDNA synthesis kit, with a TRBC-specific oligonucleotide serving as the primer. Following uracil-DNA glycosylase treatment, a first 18-cycle PCR with universal primers M1SS and BC2_uni_R was performed on all cDNA. From the authors' description of their analysis: For normalization, 1 million high-quality reads were randomly selected from each sample, with every read carrying a distinct molecular identifier. Instead of being binned into consensus sequences, reads with shared molecular identifiers were discarded. MiTCR, with a Q25 quality threshold and the strictest error-elimination algorithm, was used for CDR3 identification, clonotype clustering and error correction. A nonparametric unseen species model with Euler transformation was used to estimate lower-bound total TCR beta diversity. Clones were called with MiXCR by TCRdb after fastp trimmed the public reads at Q25, and only in-frame beta chains were retained. Every CDR3 protein is listed once, alongside the most common genes and DNA of its rows. The authors' filters were not applied to this entry. The sample data list about 1.5 million distinct CDR3 sequences, and 35% to 45% of these were observed just once. The ten largest account for 4% of the sample.

Measured from the cysteine to the phenylalanine, the CDR3 is 13 residues long. The kept DNA is CDR3 alone, 39 bases in frame from the first base. The trim is 3 bases for V and 2 bases for J, with a gap of 11 bases between the germline ends. The germline V gene encodes CDR1 DFQATT and CDR2 SNEGSKA (reference sequence). Recombination linked TRBV20-1 to TRBJ2-7; perhaps TRBD2 is the D gene, with 6 bases matching. This sequence originates from a young woman in good health. Sequenced input: blood. The base sequence is TGCAGTGCTAGGACTAGGGCGACCTACGAGCAGTACTTC. Translated, this gives CSARTRATYEQYF.